The rows below give T cell receptor beta chains drawn from one sample of a study of T-cell reconstitution after alpha-beta-depleted transplantation in children. MiXCR, applied by TCRdb to the PCR reads, yields one record per CDR3 protein. Among 700,000 to 950,000 distinct CDR3 sequences, about 15% were seen once, and the ten largest hold approximately 4.5%. The sequenced sample was PBMCs, mostly from graft donor cells, obtained 360 days after TCRalphabeta/CD19-depleted stem cell transplant. All receptors derive from a male patient aged 5 to 17 who had a stem cell transplant for acute lymphoblastic leukemia, so the T cells may come from the graft donor. Both conserved end residues are part of each CDR3. The D gene is left open where the match is weak. For some rows the clone size is stated as once, few or many, or as a class when expanded; others skip it.

clone size: few; J gene: TRBJ1-3; D gene: NA; V gene: TRBV7-6; CDR3 DNA: TGTGCCAGCAGCTTTCGGAGGGGTATAGACAGCAACTCTGGAAACACCATATATTTT; CDR3 protein: CASSFRRGIDSNSGNTIYF
clone size: NA; J gene: TRBJ1-1; D gene: TRBD1; V gene: TRBV28; CDR3 DNA: TGTGCCAGCAGTTTATACGGGAGGGGGCCTATCGGCACTGAAGCTTTCTTT; CDR3 protein: CASSLYGRGPIGTEAFF
clone size: few; J gene: TRBJ1-5; D gene: NA; V gene: TRBV7-2; CDR3 DNA: TGTGCCAGCAGCTCGTTAGTGGTGACGGATAGCAATCAGCCCCAGCATTTT; CDR3 protein: CASSSLVVTDSNQPQHF
clone size: NA; J gene: TRBJ2-1; D gene: NA; V gene: TRBV6-5; CDR3 DNA: TGTGCCAGCAGTTCCCCCCCCCTGGGCCCGAGAGGGTCCTACAATGAGCAGTTCTTC; CDR3 protein: CASSSPPLGPRGSYNEQFF
clone size: many; J gene: TRBJ2-1; D gene: NA; V gene: TRBV5-1; CDR3 DNA: TGCGCCAGCAGCTTGGTGGAGGATACCTACAATGAGCAGTTCTTC; CDR3 protein: CASSLVEDTYNEQFF
clone size: few; J gene: TRBJ2-1; D gene: NA; V gene: TRBV6-1; CDR3 DNA: TGTGCCAGCAAGATGCCCGACTACAATGAGCAGTTCTTC; CDR3 protein: CASKMPDYNEQFF
clone size: few; J gene: TRBJ2-1; D gene: NA; V gene: TRBV4-2; CDR3 DNA: TGTGCCAGCAGCCATGCCGTCAATGAGCAGTTCTTC; CDR3 protein: CASSHAVNEQFF
clone size: NA; J gene: TRBJ2-3; D gene: TRBD2; V gene: TRBV12-3/TRBV12-4; CDR3 DNA: TGTGCCAGCAGCCGGGAGGGGCGCACAGATACGCAGTATTTT; CDR3 protein: CASSREGRTDTQYF
clone size: many; J gene: TRBJ2-1; D gene: NA; V gene: TRBV5-1; CDR3 DNA: TGCGCCAGCAGCTTATCGAGAAGCCTGCAGTTCTTC; CDR3 protein: CASSLSRSLQFF
clone size: NA; J gene: TRBJ1-2; D gene: NA; V gene: TRBV5-6; CDR3 DNA: TGTGCCAGCAGATCGCCGCTCGTGGAGAAATATGGCTACACCTTC; CDR3 protein: CASRSPLVEKYGYTF
clone size: few; J gene: TRBJ2-1; D gene: TRBD2; V gene: TRBV5-1; CDR3 DNA: TGCGCCAGCAGCTTGGATGGGGGTCTAGCGGGAGGTGTCAATGAGCAGTTCTTC; CDR3 protein: CASSLDGGLAGGVNEQFF
clone size: many; J gene: TRBJ2-3; D gene: TRBD2; V gene: TRBV5-6; CDR3 DNA: TGTGCCAGCAGCTTGGCACTAGCGGGAGAAGATACGCAGTATTTT; CDR3 protein: CASSLALAGEDTQYF
clone size: few; J gene: TRBJ2-5; D gene: NA; V gene: TRBV4-1; CDR3 DNA: TGCGCCAGCAGCCACCAGAACCGGGGGAAGACCCAGTACTTC; CDR3 protein: CASSHQNRGKTQYF
clone size: NA; J gene: TRBJ1-1; D gene: NA; V gene: TRBV5-6; CDR3 DNA: TGTGCCAGCAGCTTGTTGGTCCTAGGGGACCCTGAAGCTTTCTTT; CDR3 protein: CASSLLVLGDPEAFF
clone size: NA; J gene: TRBJ2-3; D gene: NA; V gene: TRBV7-9; CDR3 DNA: TGTGCCAGCAGCTTGGGTCGGCCCAGGGGTTCCACAGATACGCAGTATTTT; CDR3 protein: CASSLGRPRGSTDTQYF
clone size: NA; J gene: TRBJ2-5; D gene: TRBD2; V gene: TRBV9; CDR3 DNA: TGTGCCAGCAGCGTAGCCGCGATGACTAGCGGGAGGGCCTCGGGAGTGGAAGAGACCCAGTACTTC; CDR3 protein: CASSVAAMTSGRASGVEETQYF
clone size: NA; J gene: TRBJ1-1; D gene: NA; V gene: TRBV7-3; CDR3 DNA: TGTGCCAGCAGCCCGGACGGTTACGGCACTGAAGCTTTCTTT; CDR3 protein: CASSPDGYGTEAFF
clone size: NA; J gene: TRBJ2-1; D gene: NA; V gene: TRBV7-3; CDR3 DNA: TGTGCCAGCAGCCCACTAGGGCTATTGGGGGCGAACTACAATGAGCAGTTCTTC; CDR3 protein: CASSPLGLLGANYNEQFF
clone size: NA; J gene: TRBJ2-5; D gene: NA; V gene: TRBV7-6; CDR3 DNA: TGTGCCAGCAGCTTTTCCAGCGACCAAGAGACCCAGTACTTC; CDR3 protein: CASSFSSDQETQYF
clone size: few; J gene: TRBJ2-2; D gene: NA; V gene: TRBV12-3/TRBV12-4; CDR3 DNA: TGTGCCAGCAATAGGGAGGGGGTCGGGGAGCTGTTTTTT; CDR3 protein: CASNREGVGELFF
clone size: many; J gene: TRBJ2-7; D gene: NA; V gene: TRBV7-9; CDR3 DNA: TGTGCCAGCAGCCCTAACTCGGAGCAGTACTTC; CDR3 protein: CASSPNSEQYF
clone size: NA; J gene: TRBJ1-1; D gene: NA; V gene: TRBV25-1; CDR3 DNA: TGTGCCAGCGGCCGGACACGGACCGAAGCTTTCTTT; CDR3 protein: CASGRTRTEAFF
clone size: NA; J gene: TRBJ2-1; D gene: NA; V gene: TRBV30; CDR3 DNA: TGTGCACACGGCAGATCCAATGAGCAGTTCTTC; CDR3 protein: CAHGRSNEQFF
clone size: few; J gene: TRBJ2-1; D gene: NA; V gene: TRBV2; CDR3 DNA: TGTGCCAGCAGTGCAGCAGGGGTGGGGCTCTACAATGAGCAGTTCTTC; CDR3 protein: CASSAAGVGLYNEQFF
clone size: NA; J gene: TRBJ2-1; D gene: TRBD2; V gene: TRBV7-9; CDR3 DNA: TGTGCCAGCAGCTTAGTTAGCGGGAGGGTGTACAATGAGCAGTTCTTC; CDR3 protein: CASSLVSGRVYNEQFF
clone size: few; J gene: TRBJ2-4; D gene: NA; V gene: TRBV5-1; CDR3 DNA: TGCGCCAGCAGCTTGGCGGAGAACAAGGGAAACATTCAGTACTTC; CDR3 protein: CASSLAENKGNIQYF
clone size: few; J gene: TRBJ2-3; D gene: NA; V gene: TRBV7-3; CDR3 DNA: TGTGCCAGCAGCTTAGGGTCGTGGGCAGATACGCAGTATTTT; CDR3 protein: CASSLGSWADTQYF
clone size: NA; J gene: TRBJ2-1; D gene: NA; V gene: TRBV10-3; CDR3 DNA: TGTGCCACCAGATCCGAACAGGGTTACAATGAGCAGTTCTTC; CDR3 protein: CATRSEQGYNEQFF
clone size: NA; J gene: TRBJ2-5; D gene: NA; V gene: TRBV18; CDR3 DNA: TGTGCCAGCTCACACCTGCCACCGGGGGAGACCCAGTACTTC; CDR3 protein: CASSHLPPGETQYF
clone size: NA; J gene: TRBJ2-6; D gene: NA; V gene: TRBV5-1; CDR3 DNA: TGCGCCAGCAGCTTGACCCGACAGATGGCAAGCTCTGGGGCCAACGTCCTGACTTTC; CDR3 protein: CASSLTRQMASSGANVLTF
clone size: many; J gene: TRBJ2-7; D gene: NA; V gene: TRBV20-1; CDR3 DNA: TGCAGTGCTAGACTCCACGTAGGCTACGAGCAGTACTTC; CDR3 protein: CSARLHVGYEQYF
clone size: NA; J gene: TRBJ2-7; D gene: TRBD1; V gene: TRBV28; CDR3 DNA: TGTGCCAGCAGTTCCAGCCTGCTGCTAGACAGGGGGCACGAGCAGTACTTC; CDR3 protein: CASSSSLLLDRGHEQYF
clone size: NA; J gene: TRBJ2-1; D gene: TRBD1; V gene: TRBV3-1; CDR3 DNA: TGTGCCAGCAGCCCAGGGGGTGGTTGGAATGAGCAGTTCTTC; CDR3 protein: CASSPGGGWNEQFF
clone size: few; J gene: TRBJ2-7; D gene: NA; V gene: TRBV9; CDR3 DNA: TGTGCCAGCAGCCCAACCCTAGGGGGCACGGGAGGCTACGAGCAGTACTTC; CDR3 protein: CASSPTLGGTGGYEQYF
clone size: NA; J gene: TRBJ2-1; D gene: TRBD1; V gene: TRBV3-1; CDR3 DNA: TGTGCCAGCAGCTCTTTCGGGACAGGGTCTTACAATGAGCAGTTCTTC; CDR3 protein: CASSSFGTGSYNEQFF
clone size: NA; J gene: TRBJ1-2; D gene: NA; V gene: TRBV20-1; CDR3 DNA: TGCAGTGCTAGAGGACGGACTTCTAACTATGGCTACACCTTC; CDR3 protein: CSARGRTSNYGYTF